This T cell receptor (beta chain) emerged from a study of regulatory and conventional T cells in RAG deficiency. The repertoire was sequenced with immunoSEQ multiplex PCR; TCRdb's copy has only in-frame clones and lacks some. Among about 12,000 clones listed, roughly 94% were seen once. Remarks on this clone: Its antigen is as yet unknown.

Germline V gene lookup returns CDR1 SGHTA and CDR2 FQGTGA. The CDR3 runs 19 residues. V lost 3 bases to trimming and J lost 1 base; unmatched junction nucleotides: 6. Whole-study findings and limits: Shannon entropy fell and Simpson indices rose in RAG-deficient patients. Shorter CDR3s in all patient subsets; >75% Treg-Tconv overlap in Omenn.

Genomic DNA came from blood regulatory T cells gated CD4+ CD25-high CD127-low. These data are also associated with another study on regulatory T cells. This second study says: The PCR used 52 TRBV and 13 TRBJ primers.

The clonotype comes from a human donor in good health. V and J are TRBV7-3 and TRBJ2-2, with TRBD2 matching over 15 bases. Material: CD127- CD25+ CD4+ Tregs sorted from blood. The CDR3 loop reads CASSFWTSGGGRNTGELFF. As DNA, the CDR3 is TGTGCCAGCAGCTTTTGGACTAGCGGGGGGGGCCGGAACACCGGGGAGCTGTTTTTT.